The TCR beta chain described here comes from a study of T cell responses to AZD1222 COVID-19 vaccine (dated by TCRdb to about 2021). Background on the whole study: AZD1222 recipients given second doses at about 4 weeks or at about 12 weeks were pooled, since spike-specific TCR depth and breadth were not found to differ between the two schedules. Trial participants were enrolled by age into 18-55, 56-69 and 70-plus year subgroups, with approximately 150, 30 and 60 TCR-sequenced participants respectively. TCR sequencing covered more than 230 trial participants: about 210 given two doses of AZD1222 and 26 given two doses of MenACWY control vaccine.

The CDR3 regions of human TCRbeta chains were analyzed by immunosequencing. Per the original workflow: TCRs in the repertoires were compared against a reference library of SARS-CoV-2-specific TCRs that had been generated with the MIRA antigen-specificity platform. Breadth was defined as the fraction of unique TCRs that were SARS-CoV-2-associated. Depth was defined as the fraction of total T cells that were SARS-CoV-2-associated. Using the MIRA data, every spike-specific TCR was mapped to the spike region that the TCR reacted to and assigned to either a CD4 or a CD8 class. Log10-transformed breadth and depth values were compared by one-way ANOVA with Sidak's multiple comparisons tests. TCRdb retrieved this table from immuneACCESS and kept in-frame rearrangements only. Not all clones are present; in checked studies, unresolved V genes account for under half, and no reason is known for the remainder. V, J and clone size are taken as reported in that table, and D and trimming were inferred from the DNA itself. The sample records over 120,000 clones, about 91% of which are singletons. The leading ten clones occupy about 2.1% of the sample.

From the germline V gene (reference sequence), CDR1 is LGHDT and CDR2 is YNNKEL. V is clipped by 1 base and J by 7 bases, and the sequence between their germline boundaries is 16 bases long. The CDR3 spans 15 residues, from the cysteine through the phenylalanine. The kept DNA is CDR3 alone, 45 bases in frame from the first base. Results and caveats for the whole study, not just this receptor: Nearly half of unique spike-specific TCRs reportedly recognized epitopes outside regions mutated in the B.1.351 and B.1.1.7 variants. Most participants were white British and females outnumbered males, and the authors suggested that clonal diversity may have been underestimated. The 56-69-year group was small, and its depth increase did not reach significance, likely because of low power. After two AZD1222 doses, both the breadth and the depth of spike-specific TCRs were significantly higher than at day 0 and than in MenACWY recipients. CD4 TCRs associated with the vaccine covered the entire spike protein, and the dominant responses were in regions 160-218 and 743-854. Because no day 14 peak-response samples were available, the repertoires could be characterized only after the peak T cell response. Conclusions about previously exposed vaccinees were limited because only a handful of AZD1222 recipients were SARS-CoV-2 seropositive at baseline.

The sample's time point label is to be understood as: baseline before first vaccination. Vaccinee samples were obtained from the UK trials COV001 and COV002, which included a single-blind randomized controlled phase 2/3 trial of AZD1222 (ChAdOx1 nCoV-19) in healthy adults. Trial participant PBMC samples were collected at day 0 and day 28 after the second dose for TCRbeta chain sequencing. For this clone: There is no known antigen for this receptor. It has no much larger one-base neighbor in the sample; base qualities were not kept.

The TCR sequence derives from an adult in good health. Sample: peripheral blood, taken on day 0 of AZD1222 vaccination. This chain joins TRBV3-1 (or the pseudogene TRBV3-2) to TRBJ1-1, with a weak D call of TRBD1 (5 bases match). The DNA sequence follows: TGTGCCAGCAGCCAAGGTGGGCAGGGACTGCGTGAAGCTTTCTTT. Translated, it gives CASSQGGQGLREAFF.